Each of the 32 T cell receptor beta chains below was sequenced from the same sample in a study of long-term antiretroviral therapy in people with HIV. This was the immunoSEQ v3.0 assay at survey level. The table came from immunoSEQ multiplex PCR; TCRdb's copy has only in-frame clones and leaves some out. The sample has 25,000 to 30,000 clones, approximately 78% seen once. The sequences come from unsorted PBMCs, collected 3 years after starting antiretroviral therapy. The receptors originated from a man in his forties with HIV.

With respect to this clone: The junction shows a germline mismatch at one end, possibly a read error. This chain connects TRBV19 to TRBJ2-1; TRBD1 matches 8 bases. Germline CDR1 and CDR2: LNHDA and SQIVND (reference sequence). CDR3 length: 16 residues. Here the CDR3 DNA reads TGTGCCAGTAGTATTTTGGCGACAGGGGTCTACAATGGGCAGTTCTTC. Translating it yields CASSILATGVYNGQFF.

The V and J genes are TRBV19 and TRBJ1-2; tentative D call: TRBD1 (6 bases). The CDR3 has 17 amino acids. Germline CDR1 LNHDA, CDR2 SQIVND (reference sequence). Trimming pared 10 bases from V and 0 bases from J, leaving 24 bases between. The CDR3 loop is CATADLYRVYANYGYTF. CDR3 DNA: TGTGCCACCGCAGACCTATACAGGGTTTACGCTAACTATGGCTACACCTTC.

The J gene is TRBJ2-2, the V gene TRBV7-8, with 12 bases that match TRBD2. The CDR3 spans 16 residues. With 1 base clipped from V and 5 bases from J, the junction kept 2 bases outside the gene matches. Germline V gives CDR1 SGHVS, CDR2 FQNEAQ. The CDR3, as DNA: TGTGCCAGCAGCTTAGGACTAGCGGGAGAAACCGGGGAGCTGTTTTTT. This codes for CASSLGLAGETGELFF.

This clone appeared a few times. This chain uses TRBV4-3 with TRBJ2-3; maybe TRBD1 (6 bases). The CDR3 has 15 amino acids. V dropped 0 bases and J dropped 6 bases, with 13 bases sitting between them. CDR1 is LGHNA and CDR2 is YSLEER in the germline V gene. The CDR3: CASSQDGRGADTQYF. The CDR3 DNA follows: TGCGCCAGCAGCCAAGACGGCAGGGGAGCCGATACGCAGTATTTT.

J is TRBJ1-2 and V is TRBV6-1, with D maybe TRBD1 (5 bases). Trimming shortened V by 3 bases and J by 3 bases, and 14 bases separated the two germline ends. Germline CDR1 and CDR2: MNHNS and SASEGT. The length of the CDR3 is 15 residues. The CDR3 reads CASSDAGRGHYGYTF. Here the CDR3 DNA reads TGTGCCAGCAGTGACGCGGGACGCGGTCACTATGGCTACACCTTC.

The chain couples TRBV3-1 (or the pseudogene TRBV3-2) to TRBJ1-1, with unresolved D. Germline lookup yields CDR1 LGHDT and CDR2 YNNKEL (reference sequence). The CDR3 runs to 9 residues. Trimming cost V 7 bases and J 4 bases, with 1 base left between them. In nucleotides, the CDR3 is TGTGCCAGCACCACTGAAGCTTTCTTT. It translates to CASTTEAFF.

The rearrangement links TRBV6-5 to TRBJ2-1; tentative D call: TRBD1 (8 bases). Germline V gene data show CDR1 as MNHEY and CDR2 as SVGAGI. V was clipped by 7 bases and J by 7 bases, with 20 bases between them. CDR3 length: 15 amino acids. The CDR3 loop is CASKEQGGIRNEQFF. The CDR3 DNA reads as TGTGCCAGCAAAGAACAGGGGGGGATCCGGAATGAGCAGTTCTTC.

This sequence joins TRBV21-1 and TRBJ2-7; no check of the table's D call, TRBD2, against the DNA was made. TRBV21-1 is a pseudogene segment. The CDR3 runs 14 residues. This chain's CDR3 is CASSKAGVGYEQYF. CDR3 bases: TGTGCCAGCAGCAAAGCCGGGGTGGGATACGAGCAGTACTTC.

The chain joins TRBV27 to TRBJ1-4, with a possible D match to TRBD1 (5 bases). In germline, CDR1 is MNHEY, CDR2 SMNVEV (reference sequence). Deletions cut 1 base from V and 3 bases from J, with 12 bases between. The length of the CDR3 is 16 residues. Written as DNA, the CDR3 is TGTGCCAGCAGTTTATATGGGGCCTTGGCTAATGAAAAACTGTTTTTT. This encodes CASSLYGALANEKLFF.

The chain combines TRBV11-2 with TRBJ1-3, with unresolved D. Germline V gene data show CDR1 as SGHAT and CDR2 as FQNNGV. V was cut by 0 bases and J by 4 bases, with 13 bases left in between. CDR3 length equals 16 residues. DNA for the CDR3: TGTGCCAGCAGCTTAGACGAGGGCTCCCCCGGAAACACCATATATTTT. Amino acid sequence: CASSLDEGSPGNTIYF.

This CDR3 is CASSQGAGGTDTQYF. The CDR3 region has the DNA TGCGCCAGCAGCCAAGGGGCGGGAGGCACAGATACGCAGTATTTT. J is TRBJ2-3 and V is TRBV4-3; 7 bases are a match to TRBD2. The J segment lost 1 base and the V segment lost 1 base, leaving 2 bases of the junction unmatched. CDR1 is LGHNA, CDR2 YSLEER, per germline. The length of the CDR3 is 15 residues.

This clone was seen a few times. For the CDR3, the DNA is TGCGCCAGCAGCTTCCTACTAGCGGGAGGAGACTACGAGCAGTACTTC. It is translated as CASSFLLAGGDYEQYF. This rearrangement joins TRBV5-1 to TRBJ2-7, with 12 bases matching TRBD2. Germline assignment: CDR1 SGHRS and CDR2 YFSETQ. The length of the CDR3 is 16 residues. J gave up 3 bases and V 2 bases, and 6 bases lay outside the gene matches.

V is TRBV13 and J is TRBJ1-5; TRBD1 is a possible D gene (5 bases). V lost 0 bases, J lost 2 bases, and 8 bases lay in between. The CDR3 totals 15 residues. Germline CDR1 and CDR2: PRHDT and FYEKMQ (reference sequence). The CDR3: CASSLGGGGNQPQHF. CDR3 nucleotide sequence: TGTGCCAGCAGCTTAGGGGGGGGTGGCAATCAGCCCCAGCATTTT.

The chain has TRBV10-2 and TRBJ1-2, with 7 bases that match TRBD1. The CDR3 sequence is 14 residues long. Germline CDR1 WSHSY, CDR2 SAAADI. Trimming removed 10 bases from V and 8 bases from J; junction bases left unmatched: 16. This CDR3 reads CATIGNDRAGGYTF. The CDR3 DNA sequence: TGCGCCACCATCGGGAACGACAGGGCAGGGGGCTACACCTTC.

The chain has TRBV5-1 and TRBJ2-7; D may be TRBD2 (5 bases). The germline CDR1 and CDR2 sequences are SGHRS and YFSETQ. The CDR3 is 15 amino acids. V was pared by 0 bases and J by 0 bases, with 10 bases between. The CDR3 nucleotides read TGCGCCAGCAGCTTGGATCCAGCGGTCTCCTACGAGCAGTACTTC. Amino acid sequence: CASSLDPAVSYEQYF.

The chain links TRBV6-5 to TRBJ1-2, with D hard to call. V lost 6 bases and J lost 10, with 18 bases in between. In germline, CDR1 is MNHEY, CDR2 SVGAGI. This CDR3 spans 13 amino acids. The DNA for the CDR3 is TGTGCCAGCAGACCAGAAAACAACCCGGACTACACCTTC. It yields the protein CASRPENNPDYTF.

V usage is TRBV15 and J usage is TRBJ2-1; TRBD1 matches at 7 bases. Germline V lookup: CDR1 LNHNV, CDR2 YYDKDF (reference sequence). This CDR3 is built from 15 residues. V shed 7 bases and J 8 bases; nucleotides not matched to a gene: 14. The CDR3 DNA sequence: TGTGCCACCACCATCAAACAGGGGTGGTTCGATGAGCAGTTCTTC. Its protein product is CATTIKQGWFDEQFF.

This clone was seen more than once but under ten times. The chain joins TRBV19 to TRBJ1-5; no clear D. Germline loops: CDR1 LNHDA, CDR2 SQIVND (reference sequence). The germline V and J ends were trimmed by 5 bases and 9 bases, with 20 bases remaining between them. This CDR3 is 15 amino acids long. The CDR3 protein is CASSSPGEFGWPQHF. In DNA, the CDR3 is TGTGCCAGTAGTTCCCCCGGGGAGTTCGGGTGGCCCCAGCATTTT. The full variable domain, in which reference TRBV19 and TRBJ1-5 provide the parts outside the CDR3, is DGGITQSPKYLFRKEGQNVTLSCEQNLNHDAMYWYRQDPGQGLRLIYYSQIVNDFQKGDIAEGYSVSREKKESFPLTVTSAQKNPTAFYLCASSSPGEFGWPQHFGDGTRLSIL.

The CDR3 sequence: CASSPASGYYEQYF. The CDR3 DNA sequence: TGCGCCAGCAGCCCCGCTAGCGGATACTACGAGCAGTACTTC. This chain connects TRBV4-1 to TRBJ2-7; TRBD2 matches at 7 bases. The CDR3 is made up of 14 amino acids. Trimming removed 4 bases from V and 3 bases from J; junction bases left unmatched: 6. CDR1 is MGHRA and CDR2 is YSYEKL in the germline V gene.

The rearrangement uses TRBV6-1 and TRBJ1-1, with TRBD1 identical over 8 bases. After removal of 4 bases from V and 4 bases from J, the junction contained 5 bases not matched to a gene. Looked up from germline, CDR1 is MNHNS and CDR2 is SASEGT. The length of the CDR3 is 14 residues. CDR3 in amino acids: CASSAQGAVTEAFF. Written as DNA, the CDR3 is TGTGCCAGCAGTGCCCAGGGGGCTGTCACTGAAGCTTTCTTT.

This sequence joins TRBV7-9 and TRBJ2-7; D might be TRBD1 (5 bases). Germline CDR1 is SEHNR and CDR2 is FQNEAQ (reference sequence). The CDR3 length is 15 residues. The V gene lost 5 bases and the J gene lost 6 bases, with 20 bases spanning the gap. CDR3 coding DNA: TGTGCCAGCAGCCACACGGCGCAGGGCCAGAGCGAGCAGTACTTC. Translating gives CASSHTAQGQSEQYF.

The gene calls are TRBV9 and TRBJ2-7; TRBD1 or TRBD2 may be the D gene (5 bases each). V gave up 2 bases and J gave up 0 bases, with 12 bases separating them. Germline-derived CDR1 and CDR2 are SGDLS and YYNGEE. The CDR3 spans 15 residues. CDR3: CASSVHGTDSYEQYF. In DNA, the CDR3 is TGTGCCAGCAGCGTTCACGGGACCGACTCCTACGAGCAGTACTTC.

A single count supports this clone. The chain links TRBV5-4 to TRBJ1-1; D not resolved. The V end lost 4 bases, the J end lost 1 base, and 14 bases lay between the germline ends. The CDR3 has 15 amino acids. From germline, CDR1 is SGHNT and CDR2 YYREEE (reference sequence). The CDR3 DNA sequence: TGTGCCAGCAGCAGAGCGATTCCCCCGAACACTGAAGCTTTCTTT. This sequence encodes CASSRAIPPNTEAFF.

The chain joins TRBV6-4 to TRBJ2-3; TRBD1 aligns across 7 bases. Trimming took 0 bases from V and 8 from J; bases not matched to a gene: 2. This CDR3 spans 13 amino acids. The germline V gene encodes CDR1 MRHNA and CDR2 SNTAGT. CDR3 nucleotide sequence: TGTGCCAGCAGTGACTCAGCAGGGGGTACGCAGTATTTT. Amino acids: CASSDSAGGTQYF.

V is TRBV6-6 and J is TRBJ2-7; no reliable D call. Germline V gene sequence: CDR1 MNHNY, CDR2 SVGAGI (reference sequence). Between the trimmed V and J ends, which lost 5 bases and 7 bases, there was a span of 6 bases. The CDR3 extends over 10 amino acids. CDR3 in DNA: TGTGCCAGCAGTAATAATGAGCAGTACTTC. This encodes CASSNNEQYF.

The chain uses TRBV29-1 and TRBJ1-2, with D hard to call. Trimming removed 3 bases at V and 5 bases at J, with 7 bases between. The CDR3 extends over 11 amino acids. Germline lookup yields CDR1 SQVTM and CDR2 ANQGSEA. Here the CDR3 reads CSVDKDYGYTF. The CDR3 nucleotides are TGCAGCGTTGATAAGGATTATGGCTACACCTTC. Full variable domain (outside the CDR3, taken from reference TRBV29-1 and TRBJ1-2): SAVISQKPSRDICQRGTSLTIQCQVDSQVTMMFWYRQQPGQSLTLIATANQGSEATYESGFVIDKFPISRPNLTFSTLTVSNMSPEDSSIYLCSVDKDYGYTFGSGTRLTVV.

The V call is TRBV30, the J call TRBJ1-2; TRBD1 matches 9 bases. Per the germline V gene, CDR1 is GTSNPN and CDR2 is SVGIG (reference sequence). The CDR3 contains 11 residues. After removal of 7 bases from V and 8 bases from J, the junction contained 5 bases not matched to a gene. The CDR3 loop is CASTTGGGYTF. CDR3 nucleotides: TGTGCCTCGACGACAGGGGGAGGCTACACCTTC.

The chain has TRBV18 and TRBJ1-1; D unresolved. CDR1 is KGHSH and CDR2 is LQKENI in the germline V gene. Trimming removed 3 bases at V and 5 bases at J, with 13 bases between. The CDR3 contains 14 residues. CDR3 amino acids: CASSPQNPGTEAFF. CDR3 DNA sequence: TGTGCCAGCTCACCCCAGAACCCGGGGACTGAAGCTTTCTTT.

This chain links TRBV11-2 with TRBJ1-5; unclear D gene. The germline V gene has CDR1 SGHAT and CDR2 FQNNGV. The germline V and J ends were trimmed by 5 bases and 9 bases, with 14 bases remaining between them. CDR3 length equals 13 residues. The CDR3 DNA is TGTGCCAGCAGCCGCGAGGGAGGAGGGCCCCAGCATTTT. It encodes CASSREGGGPQHF.

V and J are TRBV29-1 and TRBJ2-1; D possibly matches TRBD1 or TRBD2 (5 bases each). The germline CDR1 and CDR2 sequences are SQVTM and ANQGSEA. With 4 bases removed from V and 0 bases from J, the gap between germline ends came to 10 bases. There are 14 residues in the CDR3. DNA of the CDR3: TGCAGCGTTGGCCCAGGGAGCTCCTACAATGAGCAGTTCTTC. Translating it yields CSVGPGSSYNEQFF.

The rearrangement links TRBV25-1 to TRBJ1-2; D not certain. The CDR3 totals 11 residues. Germline V CDR1 and CDR2: MGHDK, SYGVNS. Trimming took 6 bases from V and 5 from J, leaving 7 bases between them. CDR3 in amino acids: CASRLGYGYTF. For the CDR3, the DNA is TGTGCCAGCAGACTTGGGTATGGCTACACCTTC.

The chain employs TRBV4-3 and TRBJ2-3, with TRBD2 matching over 7 bases. J lost 3 bases, V lost 1 base, and 4 bases had no gene match. The germline CDR1 and CDR2 sequences are LGHNA and YSLEER. The CDR3 covers 15 residues. The CDR3 DNA reads as TGCGCCAGCAGCCAAGTCGGACTAGGAACAGATACGCAGTATTTT. This encodes CASSQVGLGTDTQYF.